A single sample is the source of the 14 T cell receptor beta chains below, sequenced in a study of T cells in Graves' hyperthyroidism and ophthalmopathy. Amplified TCR beta CDR3 regions derived from RNA transcripts. HTBI primers were employed in a first-round RT-PCR of the TCR CDR3. Each CDR3 protein is one row after TCRdb ran MiXCR on the multiplex PCR reads. In the table there are about 640,000 distinct CDR3 sequences, less than 25% of which are singletons. The sample consisted of blood. Source of these receptors: a man aged 25-45 years with Graves' ophthalmopathy.

This clonotype was detected many times. The CDR3 DNA reads as TGTGCCAGCAGTCCTGGACTAGCGGCAGGCTACGAGCAGTACTTC. Amino acids: CASSPGLAAGYEQYF. The rearrangement joins TRBV12-3 or TRBV12-4 to TRBJ2-7; 10 bases map to TRBD2. This CDR3 comprises 15 residues. Germline trimming cut 5 bases from V and 3 bases from J; bases unmatched to any gene: 7.

This clonotype has ten or more counts. The chain recombines TRBV20-1 with TRBJ2-7; a weak D match, TRBD2 (6 bases). Germline-derived CDR1 and CDR2 are DFQATT and SNEGSKA (reference sequence). V lost 0 bases and J 0 bases, leaving 12 bases between the germline ends. The CDR3 runs 15 residues. The CDR3 loop reads CSARDRRGSSYEQYF. CDR3 DNA: TGCAGTGCTAGAGATAGGAGGGGCAGCTCCTACGAGCAGTACTTC.

This clonotype was counted many times. This chain uses TRBV7-2 with TRBJ2-1, with 7 bases that match TRBD2. The CDR3 spans 14 residues. Germline values: CDR1 SGHTA, CDR2 FQGNSA. With 3 bases clipped from V and 4 bases from J, the junction kept 3 bases outside the gene matches. CDR3 protein: CASSFPGGYNEQFF. The CDR3 bases are TGTGCCAGCAGCTTCCCGGGGGGTTACAATGAGCAGTTCTTC.

The rearrangement uses TRBV14 and TRBJ1-1; D gene uncertain. Looked up from germline, CDR1 is SGHDN and CDR2 is FVKESK. V lost 5 bases to trimming and J lost 0 bases, with 10 bases between them. This CDR3 spans 14 amino acids. The CDR3: CASSTSHMNTEAFF. CDR3 nucleotide sequence: TGTGCCAGCAGCACTAGCCACATGAACACTGAAGCTTTCTTT.

The sample holds many counts of this clonotype. The chain couples TRBV6-2 or TRBV6-3 to TRBJ1-6, with a weak D call TRBD1 (5 bases). Trimming pared 6 bases from V and 14 bases from J, leaving 20 bases between. The CDR3 consists of 14 residues. CDR1 is MNHEY, CDR2 SVGEGT, per germline. The CDR3 DNA reads as TGTGCCAGCAGCCCGGGACGGCAAACTATCACCCTCCACTTT. Protein sequence: CASSPGRQTITLHF.

The chain joins TRBV5-1 to TRBJ2-1; either TRBD1 or TRBD2 may supply D (5 bases each). CDR1 SGHRS and CDR2 YFSETQ come from the germline V gene. The CDR3 totals 13 residues. Trimming cost V 5 bases and J 8 bases, with 14 bases left between them. The CDR3 spells CASSTGTGDEQFF. CDR3 DNA: TGCGCCAGCAGTACTGGGACCGGCGATGAGCAGTTCTTC.

This clonotype was seen a few times. V is TRBV29-1 and J is TRBJ2-1; no reliable D call. The V gene lost 4 bases and the J gene lost 0 bases, with 13 bases spanning the gap. Per germline, CDR1 SQVTM and CDR2 ANQGSEA. The CDR3 is made up of 15 amino acids. CDR3 loop: CSVVQRLSSYNEQFF. The DNA for the CDR3 is TGCAGCGTTGTACAACGGTTAAGCTCCTACAATGAGCAGTTCTTC.

This chain joins TRBV5-5 and TRBJ1-3; D call uncertain. Germline CDR1 is SGHKS and CDR2 is YYEKEE (reference sequence). The CDR3 totals 14 residues. Between the trimmed V and J ends, which lost 1 base and 0 bases, there was a span of 5 bases. This CDR3 is CASSLLASGNTIYF. The CDR3 DNA follows: TGTGCCAGCAGCTTGTTAGCCTCTGGAAACACCATATATTTT. The whole variable domain, filled in from reference TRBV5-5 and TRBJ1-3, reads DAGVTQSPTHLIKTRGQQVTLRCSPISGHKSVSWYQQVLGQGPQFIFQYYEKEERGRGNFPDRFSARQFPNYSSELNVNALLLGDSALYLCASSLLASGNTIYFGEGSWLTVV.

In its sample, this clonotype was seen many times. The rearrangement uses TRBV7-3 and TRBJ2-1, with D possibly TRBD1 on 5 matching bases. CDR3 length equals 17 residues. Germline CDR1 reads SGHTA; CDR2 reads FQGTGA. V lost 3 bases and J 6 bases, leaving 21 bases between the germline ends. The CDR3 DNA reads as TGTGCCAGCAGCTTCGGGCTTGGGGCAGGGATAGGCAATGAGCAGTTCTTC. As protein: CASSFGLGAGIGNEQFF.

This clonotype showed up just a few times. The V call is TRBV5-6, the J call TRBJ2-7; 7 bases match TRBD1. Germline loops: CDR1 SGHDT, CDR2 YYEEEE. This CDR3 is built from 13 residues. V lost 4 bases and J lost 5; bases outside the gene matches: 6. The CDR3 here is CASSPGQPHEQYF. The CDR3 DNA follows: TGTGCCAGCAGCCCGGGACAGCCCCACGAGCAGTACTTC.

Many counts were recorded for this clonotype. The chain carries TRBV20-1 and TRBJ2-7; TRBD2 agrees at 14 bases. The CDR3 contains 15 residues. Looked up from germline, CDR1 is DFQATT and CDR2 is SNEGSKA (reference sequence). Trimming at V came to 5 bases and at J to 3 bases, leaving 6 bases not matched to a gene. In DNA, the CDR3 is TGCAGTGCTGGCGCCGGGACTAGCGGGAGCTACGAGCAGTACTTC. Residues: CSAGAGTSGSYEQYF.

This clonotype appeared a few times. The V gene is TRBV12-3 or TRBV12-4, the J gene TRBJ2-1; TRBD2 matches 8 bases. V shed 7 bases, J shed 8 bases, and the junction held 13 bases outside the gene matches. The CDR3 runs 15 residues. Here the CDR3 DNA reads TGTGCCAGCACCCCCTCCGGACTAGCCTTCGATGAGCAGTTCTTC. Encoded protein: CASTPSGLAFDEQFF.

The chain joins TRBV7-2 to TRBJ2-7; weak D call: TRBD1 (6 bases). Germline CDR1 reads SGHTA; CDR2 reads FQGNSA. The V end lost 2 bases, the J end lost 3 bases, and 14 bases lay between the germline ends. The CDR3 totals 15 residues. CDR3 sequence reads: CASSLPSGVNYEQYF. In nucleotides, the CDR3 is TGTGCCAGCAGCTTACCGTCAGGGGTCAACTACGAGCAGTACTTC.

This clonotype occurred many times. This chain links TRBV2 with TRBJ2-1; 13 nucleotides align to TRBD2. Germline CDR1 and CDR2: SNHLY and FYNNEI. This CDR3 contains 17 residues. Unmatched junction bases numbered 10, after V lost 8 bases and J lost 3 bases. The CDR3 spells CASRTTSGRKIYNEQFF. The DNA of the CDR3 is TGTGCCAGCCGAACGACTAGCGGGAGGAAGATCTACAATGAGCAGTTCTTC.